Listed below are T cell receptor beta chains from one sample, sequenced in a study of shared clonotypes between healthy human individuals. Profiling relied on immunoSEQ multiplex PCR, and the TCRdb table lists in-frame clones only, not all of them. The sample lists approximately 2.4 million clones; around 95% were seen once. What was sequenced was naive CD4+ T cells sorted from blood. Receptor source: a man aged 18 to 35 in good health. CDR3s include the opening cysteine and the closing phenylalanine or tryptophan. The D gene is left open where the match is weak. Clone size, where shown, is once, few, many, or a class for clones that have expanded.

cdr3_nt	cdr3_aa	d_call	clone_size	v_call	j_call
TGCGCCAGCAGCTTGGCAGGTCTTTCACCCCTCCACTTT	CASSLAGLSPLHF	NA	NA	TRBV5-1	TRBJ1-6
TGTGCCAGCAGCCTTGGGACAGGAAGGGAAAAACTGTTTTTT	CASSLGTGREKLFF	TRBD1	once	TRBV7-9	TRBJ1-4
TGTGCCAGCAGCTTAGGTGGGGAAGAGACCCAGTACTTC	CASSLGGEETQYF	NA	NA	TRBV7-9	TRBJ2-5
TGTGCCAGCAGTCCTTTAAATTCACCCCTCCACTTT	CASSPLNSPLHF	NA	few	TRBV6-5	TRBJ1-6
TGTGCCAGCAGCACCCAGGGGGCGCTTTCGAACACTGAAGCTTTCTTT	CASSTQGALSNTEAFF	TRBD1	NA	TRBV7-2	TRBJ1-1
TGCAGTTTAACCGGGACTAGCGGGGGGGCCGAGACCCAGTACTTC	CSLTGTSGGAETQYF	TRBD2	NA	TRBV29-1	TRBJ2-5
TGCAGCGTTCGAACCGTACAGGGGGTGACAGCCAAAAACATTCAGTACTTC	CSVRTVQGVTAKNIQYF	TRBD1	NA	TRBV29-1	TRBJ2-4
TGTGCCAGCAGCCCGGGGGCGTACACTGAAGCTTTCTTT	CASSPGAYTEAFF	NA	NA	TRBV7-2	TRBJ1-1
TGCGCCAGCAGCCCGACTAGCGCCAATGAGCAGTTCTTC	CASSPTSANEQFF	TRBD2	NA	TRBV5-1	TRBJ2-1
TGTGCCAGCAGCGTAGGAGTAGGACAGGGGGTCTCCGGGGAGCTGTTTTTT	CASSVGVGQGVSGELFF	TRBD1	NA	TRBV9	TRBJ2-2
TGTGCCAGCAGTTTAAGCGGGGGGAGCTCCTACGAGCAGTACTTC	CASSLSGGSSYEQYF	TRBD2	NA	TRBV28	TRBJ2-7
TGTGCCTGGAGGGGACAGAAGGAGAACTACGAGCAGTACTTC	CAWRGQKENYEQYF	TRBD1	NA	TRBV30	TRBJ2-7
NA	CASSLWGKGTSF	NA	NA	TRBV28	TRBJ1-4
TGTGCCAGTAGTACAACAACGAGCACAGATACGCAGTATTTT	CASSTTTSTDTQYF	NA	NA	TRBV19	TRBJ2-3
TGTGCCAGCTCACCATTTGACAGGGCTTCTGGAAACACCATATATTTT	CASSPFDRASGNTIYF	TRBD1	NA	TRBV18	TRBJ1-3
TGTGCCAGCAGTCGGGACAGGGGGCCTACTTCGGAAGCTTTCTTT	CASSRDRGPTSEAFF	TRBD1	once	TRBV6-6	TRBJ1-1
TGTGCCAGCAGCACGACAGGGAGGATTGAAGCTTTCTTT	CASSTTGRIEAFF	TRBD1	NA	TRBV2	TRBJ1-1
TGTGCCTGGAGATCTGGGGGGGCATGGACTGAAGCTTTCTTT	CAWRSGGAWTEAFF	NA	NA	TRBV30	TRBJ1-1
TGTGCCAGCAGCGCGACAGGAGCTGGAAACACCATATATTTT	CASSATGAGNTIYF	NA	NA	TRBV9	TRBJ1-3
TGTGCCAGCAGCTTCCAACTCTCACAGGGGGCAGGAGAGCAGTTCTTC	CASSFQLSQGAGEQFF	TRBD1	NA	TRBV5-4	TRBJ2-1
TGTGCCAGCTCCCTACTACCCAACACTGAAGCTTTCTTT	CASSLLPNTEAFF	NA	NA	TRBV18	TRBJ1-1
TGTGCCAGCAGTGAGGGGGGAAGGTCCTACGAGCAGTACTTC	CASSEGGRSYEQYF	NA	NA	TRBV25-1	TRBJ2-7
TGTGCCAGTAGTATGGATGGGGTCACGACCTACGAGCAGTACTTC	CASSMDGVTTYEQYF	NA	once	TRBV19	TRBJ2-7
TGCAGCGTTGAAGATCGGCAGGGTTACGGAAACACCATATATTTT	CSVEDRQGYGNTIYF	NA	NA	TRBV29-1	TRBJ1-3
TGTGCCAGCGGGGAACAGGGGAATTCACCCCTCCACTTT	CASGEQGNSPLHF	TRBD1	NA	TRBV10-3	TRBJ1-6
TGCGCCAGCAGCCTGGAAATTCGGGAGACCCAGTACTTC	CASSLEIRETQYF	NA	NA	TRBV5-1	TRBJ2-5
TGTGCCAGCAGTTTTGAGGTGGAAACTGAAGCTTTCTTT	CASSFEVETEAFF	NA	NA	TRBV6-1	TRBJ1-1
TGTGCCAGCAGCGCCGGGACGTCCGGGCCCACCGGGGAGCTGTTTTTT	CASSAGTSGPTGELFF	NA	NA	TRBV5-6	TRBJ2-2
TGTGCCAGCAGTTTAATCAGGTGGAGTCAGCCCCAGCATTTT	CASSLIRWSQPQHF	NA	once	TRBV27	TRBJ1-5
TGTGCCAGCAGTGAACAGGGATCTGGCACCGGGGAGCTGTTTTTT	CASSEQGSGTGELFF	NA	NA	TRBV2	TRBJ2-2
TGTGCCAGTAGCAATAGCGGGAGCGCCCGGGGGTACAATGAGCAGTTCTTC	CASSNSGSARGYNEQFF	TRBD2	NA	TRBV19	TRBJ2-1
TGTGCCAGCTCACCAGGCCCAGAGGGCTCCCAGCCCCAGCATTTT	CASSPGPEGSQPQHF	NA	NA	TRBV18	TRBJ1-5
TGTGCCAGCAGCTTGGCCGGACAGGGGGCAGCTGGGGCCAACGTCCTGACTTTC	CASSLAGQGAAGANVLTF	TRBD1	NA	TRBV5-6	TRBJ2-6
TGTGCCACCAGCAGAGATGAGAGGGGTTCTGGAAACACCATATATTTT	CATSRDERGSGNTIYF	NA	NA	TRBV15	TRBJ1-3
TGTGCCAGCAGCCCAACCGGGACAGACAATGAGCAGTTCTTC	CASSPTGTDNEQFF	TRBD1	NA	TRBV7-6	TRBJ2-1
TGTGCCAGCAGCCCCGTTCCTCTATCGGGGTATGAGCAGTTCTTC	CASSPVPLSGYEQFF	NA	NA	TRBV9	TRBJ2-1
TGTGCCAGCTCCTACGACCGGGTCGAGCAGTACTTC	CASSYDRVEQYF	NA	NA	TRBV18	TRBJ2-7
TGTGCCAGCAGCAGCCGTCGACAGGGGGATTATTACGAGCAGTACTTC	CASSSRRQGDYYEQYF	TRBD1	NA	TRBV9	TRBJ2-7
TGTGCCACCAGCATTGACGGGACAGATACCACCGGGGAGCTGTTTTTT	CATSIDGTDTTGELFF	TRBD1	NA	TRBV15	TRBJ2-2
TGTGCCAGCTCACCCCAATTAGACGGGAACTATGGCTACACCTTC	CASSPQLDGNYGYTF	NA	NA	TRBV18	TRBJ1-2
TGTGCCAGCAGTTCCCCCCGGGTCTTCTACGAGCAGTACTTC	CASSSPRVFYEQYF	NA	NA	TRBV6-6	TRBJ2-7
TGTGCCAGCAGAAAATCAGGGACAGGGTGGGGCTCCTACAATGAGCAGTTCTTC	CASRKSGTGWGSYNEQFF	TRBD1	NA	TRBV7-9	TRBJ2-1
TGTGCCAGCAGTTATCATCGGGACCCGGACTACGAGCAGTACTTC	CASSYHRDPDYEQYF	NA	NA	TRBV6-6	TRBJ2-7
TGTGCCAGCAGTCCTGGGGCCAACGTCCTGACTTTC	CASSPGANVLTF	NA	NA	TRBV7-9	TRBJ2-6
TGTGCCAGCAGTTTGGATCCGACAGGGTTCGCCACTGAAGCTTTCTTT	CASSLDPTGFATEAFF	TRBD1	NA	TRBV27	TRBJ1-1
TGTGCCAGCAGCCGTCCCATTACTAACACCGGGGAGCTGTTTTTT	CASSRPITNTGELFF	NA	NA	TRBV11-2	TRBJ2-2
TGTGCCAGCAGTTACCCTAGAGGGACTGAAGCTTTCTTT	CASSYPRGTEAFF	NA	NA	TRBV6-8	TRBJ1-1
TGTGCCAGCAGTTTAGGCAGGGGCAAGACCTATGGCTACACCTTC	CASSLGRGKTYGYTF	NA	NA	TRBV28	TRBJ1-2